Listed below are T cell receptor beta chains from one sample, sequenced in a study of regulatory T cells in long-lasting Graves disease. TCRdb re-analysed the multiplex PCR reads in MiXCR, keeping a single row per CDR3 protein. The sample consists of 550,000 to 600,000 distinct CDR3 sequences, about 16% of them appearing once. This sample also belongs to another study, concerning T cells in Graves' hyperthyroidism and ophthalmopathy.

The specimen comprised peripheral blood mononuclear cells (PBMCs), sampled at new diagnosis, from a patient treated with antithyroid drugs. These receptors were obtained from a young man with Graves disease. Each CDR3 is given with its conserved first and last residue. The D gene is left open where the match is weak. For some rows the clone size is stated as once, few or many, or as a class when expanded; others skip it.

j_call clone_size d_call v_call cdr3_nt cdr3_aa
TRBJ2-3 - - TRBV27 TGTGCCAGCAGTTTGGGACGAGGAGTTGGTACGCAGTATTTT CASSLGRGVGTQYF
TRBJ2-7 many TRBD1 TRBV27 TGTGCCAGCAGTACAACAGGGGGCCTTTACTACGAGCAGTACTTC CASSTTGGLYYEQYF
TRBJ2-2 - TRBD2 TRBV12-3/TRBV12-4 TGTGCCAGCAGTCACGGGACTAGCGGTCGGACCGGGGAGCTGTTTTTT CASSHGTSGRTGELFF
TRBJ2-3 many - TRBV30 TGTGCCTGGAGCACCACGGCAGATACGCAGTATTTT CAWSTTADTQYF
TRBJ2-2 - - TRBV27 TGTGCCAGCAGCTCAGACACCGGGGGGCTGTTTTTT CASSSDTGGLFF
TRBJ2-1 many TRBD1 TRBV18 TGTGCCAGCAGTCCCGACAGGGGCTACAATGAGCAGTTCTTC CASSPDRGYNEQFF
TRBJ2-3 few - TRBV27 TGTGCCAGCAGTCGGGACACCGCGTCCACAGATACGCAGTATTTT CASSRDTASTDTQYF
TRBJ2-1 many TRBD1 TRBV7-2 TGTGCCAGCAGCAAAAACAGGGGGCTCTCCTACAATGAGCAGTTCTTC CASSKNRGLSYNEQFF
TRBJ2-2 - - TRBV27 TGTGCCAGCCTCCCTTGGGGGGCGGCCGGGGAGCTGTTTTTT CASLPWGAAGELFF
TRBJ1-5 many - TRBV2 TGTGCCAGCAGGAGTAGCAATCAGCCCCAGCATTTT CASRSSNQPQHF
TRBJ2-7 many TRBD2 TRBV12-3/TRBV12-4 TGTGCCAGCAGTCTGGGACTAGCGGGAGGACCTTCTTACGAGCAGTACTTC CASSLGLAGGPSYEQYF
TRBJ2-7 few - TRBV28 TGTGCCAGCCACACCCCAGGGTACGAGCAGTACTTC CASHTPGYEQYF
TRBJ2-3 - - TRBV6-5 TGTGCCAGCAGTTACTCAGCGGGTCGCACAGATACGCAGTATTTT CASSYSAGRTDTQYF
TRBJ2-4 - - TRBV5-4 TGTGCCAGCAGCTCAGAGGGGGGAGACATTCAGTACTTC CASSSEGGDIQYF
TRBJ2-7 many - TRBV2 TGTGCCAGCAGGTGGCCGTCCTCGCCCGAGCAGTACTTC CASRWPSSPEQYF
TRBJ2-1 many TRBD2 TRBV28 TGTGCCAGCAGTTTTCCGGCGGGAGGACCGGGTGAGCAGTTCTTC CASSFPAGGPGEQFF
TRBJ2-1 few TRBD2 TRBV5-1 TGCGCCAGTGGATCTGGCGGGGGCTCCTACAATGAGCAGTTCTTC CASGSGGGSYNEQFF
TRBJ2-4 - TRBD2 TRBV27 TGTGCCAGCAGTATAGCGGGAGTCGGCAAAAACATTCAGTACTTC CASSIAGVGKNIQYF
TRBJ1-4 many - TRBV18 TGTGCCAGCTCGCCAGAGGGGGAAAAACTGTTTTTT CASSPEGEKLFF
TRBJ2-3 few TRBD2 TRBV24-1 TGTGCCACCAGTGATTCGCCCGGACTAGCGGGAGATTCAGATACGCAGTATTTT CATSDSPGLAGDSDTQYF
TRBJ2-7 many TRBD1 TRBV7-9 TGTGCCAGCAGCTCCCGGGACAGTTACGAGCAGTACTTC CASSSRDSYEQYF
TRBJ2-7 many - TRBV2 TGTGCCAGCAGTGAATCTGGGACGGGCTACGAGCAGTACTTC CASSESGTGYEQYF
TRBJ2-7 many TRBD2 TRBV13 TGTGCCAGCAGCCGACAAGCGGGATTTGAAGGCGAGCAGTACTTC CASSRQAGFEGEQYF
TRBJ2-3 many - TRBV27 TGTGCCAGCAGTTTATCTAAAGATACGCAGTATTTT CASSLSKDTQYF
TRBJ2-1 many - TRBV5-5 TGTGCCAGCAGCTTTCAGGGGTTTGGGGACAATGAGCAGTTCTTC CASSFQGFGDNEQFF
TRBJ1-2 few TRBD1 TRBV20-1 TGCAGTGCTAGAGATCATCAGACGACAGGGGGCGCTGGATATGGCTACACCTTC CSARDHQTTGGAGYGYTF
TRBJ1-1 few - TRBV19 TGTGCCAGTAGTATTCCCCTACAGGGGAACACTGAAGCTTTCTTT CASSIPLQGNTEAFF
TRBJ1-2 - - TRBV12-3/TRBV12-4 TGTGCCAGCAGCCGCGACAGTAGCTATGGCTACACCTTC CASSRDSSYGYTF
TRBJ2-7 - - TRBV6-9 TGTGCCAGCAGTTACAGCACCGGGACCCCACGCGCGGAGCAGTACTTC CASSYSTGTPRAEQYF
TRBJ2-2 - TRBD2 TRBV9 TGTGCCAGCAGCCCGGGACTAGCGGGAGCCGGGGAGCTGTTTTTT CASSPGLAGAGELFF
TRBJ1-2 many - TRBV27 TGTGCCAGCAGTTTAACCCTCGAAGGTGGCTACACCTTC CASSLTLEGGYTF
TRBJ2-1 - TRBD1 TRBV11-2 TGTGCCAGCAGCTCGTACCGGGACAGGGCCGATGAGCAGTTCTTC CASSSYRDRADEQFF
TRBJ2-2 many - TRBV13 TGTGCCAGCAGCTCCCGACATAGCCCCCGGGAGCTGTTTTTT CASSSRHSPRELFF
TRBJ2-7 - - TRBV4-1 TGCGCCAGCAGCCAAGATGTTCGGGTTTCGAACGAGCAGTACTTC CASSQDVRVSNEQYF
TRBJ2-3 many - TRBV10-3 TGTGCCATCAGTGCGCTCCGAGCGACTAGCACAGATACGCAGTATTTT CAISALRATSTDTQYF
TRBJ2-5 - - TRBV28 TGTGCCAGCCGGAGTATGGGGGAGACCCAGTACTTC CASRSMGETQYF
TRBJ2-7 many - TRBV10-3 TGTGCCATCAGTGGAATCGGCTCCTACGAGCAGTACTTC CAISGIGSYEQYF
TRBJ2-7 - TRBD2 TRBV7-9 TGTGCCAGCAGCCATGGGACTAGCGAGCAGTACTTC CASSHGTSEQYF
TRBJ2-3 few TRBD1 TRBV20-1 TGCAGTGCTTACGTCCGGGACAGTAGCACAGATACGCAGTATTTT CSAYVRDSSTDTQYF
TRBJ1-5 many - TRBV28 TGTGCCAGCAGCGAAGTAGGGCAGCCCCAGCATTTT CASSEVGQPQHF
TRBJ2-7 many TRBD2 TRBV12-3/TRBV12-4 TGTGCCAGCAGCACTCCCCTAGCGGGAGGGAGATACGAGCAGTACTTC CASSTPLAGGRYEQYF
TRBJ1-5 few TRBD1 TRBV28 TGTGCCAGCAGTCATCGTGGCAGGGGGAATCAGCCCCAGCATTTT CASSHRGRGNQPQHF
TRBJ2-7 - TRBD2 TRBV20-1 TGCAGTGCTAGAGATTACAGCGGGACGGGGTACAATGAGCAGTACTTC CSARDYSGTGYNEQYF
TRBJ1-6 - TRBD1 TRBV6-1 TGTGCCAGCAGTAGGACAGGAACGGGGGTTGGACCCCTCCACTTT CASSRTGTGVGPLHF
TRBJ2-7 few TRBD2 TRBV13 TGTGCCAGCAGCTTAGCCGCGGGCGGGAGGGGCTACGAGCAGTACTTC CASSLAAGGRGYEQYF
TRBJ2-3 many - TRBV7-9 TGTGCCAGCAGCCTTTCGAGGGCCTACACAGATACGCAGTATTTT CASSLSRAYTDTQYF
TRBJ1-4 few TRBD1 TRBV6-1 TGTGCCAGCAGTGCTGCCGGACAGGCGGAAAAACTGTTTTTT CASSAAGQAEKLFF
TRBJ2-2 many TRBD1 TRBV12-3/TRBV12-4 TGTGCCACCGCGACAGGGGGCCTCGGGGAGCTGTTTTTT CATATGGLGELFF
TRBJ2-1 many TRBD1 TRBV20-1 TGCAGTGCTAGTGATGGACAGGGCTCCTACAATGAGCAGTTCTTC CSASDGQGSYNEQFF
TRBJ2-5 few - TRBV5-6 TGTGCCAGCACCTTGGAGGGATCGTCAGACAAGACCCAGTACTTC CASTLEGSSDKTQYF
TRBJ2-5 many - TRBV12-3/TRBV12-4 TGTGCCAGCAGAACCGACGGAAAGACCCAGTACTTC CASRTDGKTQYF
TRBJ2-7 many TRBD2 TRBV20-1 TGCAGTGCTAGAGGGCCGCTAGCGGGGGCCTACGAGCAGTACTTC CSARGPLAGAYEQYF
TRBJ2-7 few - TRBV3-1 TGTGCCAGCAGCCCGGACAGCTACTACGAGCAGTACTTC CASSPDSYYEQYF
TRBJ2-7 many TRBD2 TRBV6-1 TGTGCCAGCAGACTTAGCGGGAGTTTCCACGAGCAGTACTTC CASRLSGSFHEQYF
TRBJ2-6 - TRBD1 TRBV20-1 TGCAGTGCTAGTACCCCGGACAGGGGGCGAGTTGCTGGGGCCAACGTCCTGACTTTC CSASTPDRGRVAGANVLTF
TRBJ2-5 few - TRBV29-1 TGCAGCGTTGATGTCCGGGACTCCCAAGGGACCCAGTACTTC CSVDVRDSQGTQYF
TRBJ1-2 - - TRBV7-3 TGTGCCAGCAGCCCAGACCCACACCGGGCGGGCACCTTC CASSPDPHRAGTF
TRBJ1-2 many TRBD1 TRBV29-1 TGCAGCGTTGAGACAGACAGGGATGGCTACACCTTC CSVETDRDGYTF
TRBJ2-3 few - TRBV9 TGTGCCAGCAGCGTAGGGTTTAGCACAGATACGCAGTATTTT CASSVGFSTDTQYF